The 17 T cell receptor beta chains below all came from one sample that was sequenced in a study of blood T cell repertoires in COVID-19. Clones were read by immunoSEQ multiplex PCR, and TCRdb kept only the in-frame ones, dropping some. The table lists 150,000 to 200,000 clones, around nine tenths of them singletons. Sequencing was carried out using peripheral blood. The receptors shown here come from a man aged 55 to 70 with active or convalescent COVID-19.

The DNA of the CDR3 is TGTGCCAGCAGCTTAGCGCGGGTTAGCGGAAATGAGCAGTTCTTC. Its protein is CASSLARVSGNEQFF. J is TRBJ2-1 and V is TRBV7-2, with D tentatively TRBD2 (6 bases). The V gene lost 0 bases and the J gene lost 7 bases, with 13 bases spanning the gap. The CDR3 extends over 15 amino acids. CDR1 and CDR2 from the germline V gene are SGHTA and FQGNSA.

The chain's CDR3 is CASSWKGTDTQYF. The CDR3 DNA follows: TGTGCCAGCAGCTGGAAGGGGACAGATACGCAGTATTTT. The chain links TRBV11-2 to TRBJ2-3; D may be TRBD1 (5 bases). CDR1 is SGHAT and CDR2 is FQNNGV in the germline V gene. Trimming cost V 4 bases and J 3 bases, with 8 bases left between them. The CDR3 runs 13 residues.

The chain employs TRBV20-1 and TRBJ1-2, with TRBD1 as a possible D gene (6 bases). Germline lookup yields CDR1 DFQATT and CDR2 SNEGSKA (reference sequence). The V and J ends lost 3 bases and 7 bases respectively, with 12 bases between them. The CDR3 contains 12 residues. The CDR3 DNA is TGCAGTGCTAGTACCGGCAGGGGTGGCTACACCTTC. Its protein product is CSASTGRGGYTF.

The chain has TRBV10-3 and TRBJ2-6; TRBD2 might be the D (5 bases). The CDR3 has 16 residues. V shed 0 bases and J shed 0 bases, with 6 bases lying between them. Germline V gene data show CDR1 as ENHRY and CDR2 as SYGVKD. CDR3 DNA sequence: TGTGCCATCAGTGAGTCAGCGGTCTCTGGGGCCAACGTCCTGACTTTC. Protein product: CAISESAVSGANVLTF.

The genes are TRBV6-1 and TRBJ1-2; 7 bases align to TRBD1. The CDR3 is 14 amino acids. V gave up 6 bases and J gave up 5 bases; unmatched junction bases: 9. Germline values: CDR1 MNHNS, CDR2 SASEGT. The CDR3 protein is CASSSGTDPYGYTF. The CDR3 region has the DNA TGTGCCAGCAGCTCCGGGACAGATCCTTATGGCTACACCTTC.

The chain joins TRBV7-2 to TRBJ1-1, with D tentatively TRBD1 (5 bases). Trimming took off 2 bases at V and 8 bases at J, with 12 bases between the two ends. The CDR3 runs to 13 residues. The germline V gene encodes CDR1 SGHTA and CDR2 FQGNSA. CDR3 coding DNA: TGTGCCAGCAGCTTATCAACCCAGGGCGAAGCTTTCTTT. Translating gives CASSLSTQGEAFF.

In this sample, this clone turned up once. The gene calls are TRBV27 and TRBJ1-2; no definite D call. CDR3 length equals 15 residues. Deletions cut 0 bases from V and 1 base from J, with 9 bases between. Germline V gene data show CDR1 as MNHEY and CDR2 as SMNVEV (reference sequence). The CDR3 here is CASSLSAGVNYGYTF. The CDR3 DNA follows: TGTGCCAGCAGTTTATCTGCCGGTGTTAACTATGGCTACACCTTC.

V is TRBV27 and J is TRBJ1-6; maybe TRBD1 (5 bases). V was cut by 0 bases and J by 1 base, with 10 bases left in between. The CDR3 is 17 amino acids. Looked up from germline, CDR1 is MNHEY and CDR2 is SMNVEV (reference sequence). The CDR3 bases are TGTGCCAGCAGTTTATCGGTGGGGGGGTCCTATAATTCACCCCTCCACTTT. The encoded protein is CASSLSVGGSYNSPLHF.

The genes are TRBV2 and TRBJ2-1; D is possibly TRBD2 (6 bases). This CDR3 is built from 15 residues. Per the germline V gene, CDR1 is SNHLY and CDR2 is FYNNEI. V dropped 10 bases and J dropped 8 bases, with 24 bases sitting between them. The CDR3 coding sequence is TGTGCCAACCCGGTCCGGGGGAGCATCGTCGATGAGCAGTTCTTC. As protein: CANPVRGSIVDEQFF.

The chain uses TRBV14 and TRBJ1-2; maybe TRBD1 (6 bases). Looked up from germline, CDR1 is SGHDN and CDR2 is FVKESK. V lost 3 bases, J lost 4 bases, and 18 bases lay in between. CDR3 length: 16 amino acids. This CDR3 is CASSHKETTGAYGYTF. Written as DNA, the CDR3 is TGTGCCAGCAGCCACAAGGAGACGACAGGTGCCTATGGCTACACCTTC.

The chain employs TRBV11-2 and TRBJ2-7; D is possibly TRBD1 (6 bases). The CDR3 loop spans 13 amino acids. V lost 5 bases and J 6 bases, leaving 14 bases between the germline ends. Germline values: CDR1 SGHAT, CDR2 FQNNGV. The CDR3 loop is CASSHIPDSEQYF. The CDR3 DNA reads TGTGCCAGCAGCCACATCCCGGACAGCGAGCAGTACTTC.

The J gene is TRBJ2-3, the V gene TRBV24-1; 8 bases agree with TRBD2. This CDR3 is 15 amino acids long. Trimming cost V 4 bases and J 2 bases; bases outside gene matches: 4. Germline V lookup: CDR1 KGHDR, CDR2 SFDVKD. DNA for the CDR3: TGTGCCACCAGTGACCGGACTAGCCCCACAGATACGCAGTATTTT. Translating it yields CATSDRTSPTDTQYF.

The chain joins TRBV5-1 to TRBJ2-2; D gene unclear. From germline, CDR1 is SGHRS and CDR2 YFSETQ. The CDR3 consists of 12 residues. Trimming stripped 2 bases from V and 7 bases from J, with 6 bases between. CDR3 loop: CASSFFFGELFF. CDR3 in DNA: TGCGCCAGCAGCTTCTTCTTCGGGGAGCTGTTTTTT.

The chain recombines TRBV11-3 with TRBJ2-1; 7 positions agree with TRBD1. Per the germline V gene, CDR1 is SGHNT and CDR2 is YENEEA. Trimming removed 7 bases from V and 3 bases from J; junction bases left unmatched: 12. The CDR3 totals 16 residues. CDR3 nucleotides: TGTGCCAGCACCAAAAATTATCCAGGGGGCTACAATGAGCAGTTCTTC. This gives the protein CASTKNYPGGYNEQFF.

The V gene is TRBV6-5, the J gene TRBJ1-2; 7 bases are shared with TRBD1. The CDR3 has 16 amino acids. Losses at the gene ends were 0 bases for V and 4 bases for J; bases not matched to a gene: 8. Per the germline V gene, CDR1 is MNHEY and CDR2 is SVGAGI. The CDR3 region is CASSYSTDRAAYGYTF. DNA of the CDR3: TGTGCCAGCAGTTACTCGACAGACAGGGCTGCCTATGGCTACACCTTC.

This chain links TRBV10-2 with TRBJ1-1; perhaps TRBD1 as D (5 bases). The CDR3 is made up of 13 amino acids. Deletions cut 10 bases from V and 4 bases from J, with 16 bases between. CDR1 and CDR2 from the germline V gene are WSHSY and SAAADI. The CDR3 DNA is TGCGCCACCGGGCAGGGATGGTCCACTGAAGCTTTCTTT. This gives the protein CATGQGWSTEAFF.

This clone was recorded a few times. The V and J genes are TRBV7-9 and TRBJ1-1, with a possible D match to TRBD1 (5 bases). The V gene's germline CDR1 is SEHNR and CDR2 FQNEAQ (reference sequence). V lost 5 bases to trimming and J lost 5 bases, with 15 bases between them. The CDR3 has 14 amino acids. CDR3 sequence (DNA): TGTGCCAGCAGCCGTATTGAAAGGGGTACTGAAGCTTTCTTT. Protein product: CASSRIERGTEAFF.